This TCR beta chain appears in the sequencing data of a study of CD8 T cells in ankylosing spondylitis. Study observations and caveats: Earlier literature documents some of the motif variants in reactive arthritis synovial fluid and blood. A TCR beta motif of about 8 highly homologous variants seemed to mark ankylosing spondylitis blood.

This clonotype came up a few times. Its antigen is still unknown. One entry per CDR3 protein results from TCRdb running MiXCR on the 5' RACE reads. This table holds around 300,000 distinct CDR3 sequences, roughly 20% found once. Sequencing input: blood, either unsorted or a sorted T cell fraction (not recorded which). This receptor was taken from a female donor with ankylosing spondylitis or in good health (not recorded which).

CDR3 DNA sequence: TGTGCCAGCAGTTTGGGCCGAAGCTCTGGGGCCAACGTCCTGACTTTC. Translated: CASSLGRSSGANVLTF. The gene calls are TRBV12-3 or TRBV12-4 and TRBJ2-6, with no clear D. This CDR3 is 16 amino acids long. V lost 3 bases and J 0 bases, leaving 9 bases between the germline ends.